The 22 T cell receptor beta chains below come from one sample, sequenced in a study of blood T cell repertoires in COVID-19. The protocol was immunoSEQ multiplex PCR, while the TCRdb copy is restricted to in-frame clones and leaves out a portion. The data hold about 240,000 clones, with roughly 90% observed a single time. The specimen was peripheral blood. These receptors were collected from a man in his sixties who had recovered from COVID-19.

This sequence joins TRBV3-1 (or the pseudogene TRBV3-2) and TRBJ1-3, with 9 bases aligning to TRBD1. Per germline, CDR1 LGHDT and CDR2 YNNKEL (reference sequence). Trimming cost V 4 bases and J 4 bases; bases outside gene matches: 5. The CDR3 length is 15 residues. DNA of the CDR3: TGTGCCAGCAGCCCAACAGGGGGCTGGGGAAACACCATATATTTT. Residues: CASSPTGGWGNTIYF.

This clone has a handful of counts. This CDR3 reads CASSATPGQGNTGELFF. CDR3 DNA sequence: TGTGCCAGCAGCGCCACCCCGGGACAGGGAAATACCGGGGAGCTGTTTTTT. The chain carries TRBV9 and TRBJ2-2, with 9 nucleotides matching TRBD1. In germline, CDR1 is SGDLS, CDR2 YYNGEE. The CDR3 is 17 residues long. The V segment lost 3 bases and the J segment 5 bases; nucleotides outside the gene matches: 11.

The chain carries TRBV7-9 and TRBJ2-3; 10 bases match TRBD1. From germline, CDR1 is SEHNR and CDR2 FQNEAQ (reference sequence). The V gene end was trimmed by 7 bases and the J gene end by 3 bases; junction bases not matched to a gene: 4. CDR3 length: 14 amino acids. CDR3 sequence reads: CASTRTGGTDTQYF. As DNA, the CDR3 is TGTGCCAGCACCCGGACAGGGGGTACAGATACGCAGTATTTT. Based on the CDR3 plus reference TRBV7-9 and TRBJ2-3, the full variable domain is DTGVSQNPRHKITKRGQNVTFRCDPISEHNRLYWYRQTLGQGPEFLTYFQNEAQLEKSRLLSDRFSAERPKGSFSTLEIQRTEQGDSAMYLCASTRTGGTDTQYFGPGTRLTVL.

The rearrangement joins TRBV4-1 to TRBJ2-1; 11 bases fit TRBD2. CDR3 length: 14 amino acids. The junction had 3 bases not matched to a gene; V was cut back by 1 base and J by 10 bases. The germline V gene has CDR1 MGHRA and CDR2 YSYEKL. This chain's CDR3 is CASSQGLAGWEQFF. DNA of the CDR3: TGCGCCAGCAGCCAAGGACTAGCGGGGTGGGAGCAGTTCTTC.

This clone was counted only a few times. The chain employs TRBV6-5 and TRBJ1-2; D might be TRBD1 (6 bases). The V gene's germline CDR1 is MNHEY and CDR2 SVGAGI. V shed 7 bases and J shed 2 bases, with 8 bases lying between them. The CDR3 consists of 12 residues. CDR3 sequence reads: CASTTGNYGYTF. CDR3 DNA: TGTGCCAGCACTACAGGGAACTATGGCTACACCTTC.

V usage is TRBV19 and J usage is TRBJ2-5; TRBD1 is a possible D gene (5 bases). The V end lost 7 bases, the J end lost 1 base, and 13 bases lay between the germline ends. This CDR3 is 14 amino acids long. Germline assignment: CDR1 LNHDA and CDR2 SQIVND (reference sequence). CDR3 amino acids: CASIMDKIQETQYF. CDR3 DNA sequence: TGTGCCAGTATCATGGACAAGATCCAAGAGACCCAGTACTTC.

The chain employs TRBV9 and TRBJ2-1; 12 bases match TRBD1. This CDR3 contains 17 residues. Germline CDR1 reads SGDLS; CDR2 reads YYNGEE. V was clipped by 2 bases and J by 8 bases; unmatched bases: 11. The CDR3 nucleotides are TGTGCCAGCAGCGTGGGTGTGGGACAGGGGGCTGGGGATGAGCAGTTCTTC. As protein: CASSVGVGQGAGDEQFF.

This clone was seen just once. The V gene is TRBV27, the J gene TRBJ2-1; 8 positions match TRBD2. After removal of 5 bases from V and 4 bases from J, the junction contained 4 bases not matched to a gene. This CDR3 has 14 residues. Germline V gene data show CDR1 as MNHEY and CDR2 as SMNVEV (reference sequence). The CDR3 protein is CASSLAGGYNEQFF. The CDR3 DNA reads as TGTGCCAGCAGTCTGGCGGGGGGATACAATGAGCAGTTCTTC.

The chain links TRBV11-2 to TRBJ2-2; the match to TRBD2 covers 7 bases. CDR1 is SGHAT, CDR2 FQNNGV, per germline. The CDR3 runs to 18 residues. V was pared by 0 bases and J by 0 bases, with 7 bases of the junction left unmatched. The CDR3 coding sequence is TGTGCCAGCAGCTTAGATCAGGCGGGAGCTGCGAACACCGGGGAGCTGTTTTTT. Its translation is CASSLDQAGAANTGELFF.

The V and J genes are TRBV2 and TRBJ2-7, with 7 bases that match TRBD1. V was pared by 5 bases and J by 0 bases, with 10 bases of the junction left unmatched. This CDR3 has 16 amino acids. Germline CDR1 is SNHLY and CDR2 is FYNNEI. The chain's CDR3 is CASSSWGQTSSYEQYF. CDR3 in DNA: TGTGCCAGCAGTTCCTGGGGACAGACGAGCTCCTACGAGCAGTACTTC.

The chain links TRBV19 to TRBJ2-4; D is perhaps TRBD1 (5 bases). V was clipped by 4 bases and J by 5 bases, with 15 bases between them. There are 15 residues in the CDR3. Germline CDR1 LNHDA, CDR2 SQIVND (reference sequence). The CDR3 nucleotides read TGTGCCAGTAGTACTGGGGCCTGGGCTGAAAACATTCAGTACTTC. Encoded protein: CASSTGAWAENIQYF.

This clone turned up a few times. V is TRBV27 and J is TRBJ1-1; no firm D call. Between the trimmed V and J ends, which lost 6 bases and 0 bases, there was a span of 8 bases. This CDR3 region has 13 residues. In germline, CDR1 is MNHEY, CDR2 SMNVEV (reference sequence). Here the CDR3 reads CASSGLLNTEAFF. The CDR3 nucleotides read TGTGCCAGCAGCGGACTGTTGAACACTGAAGCTTTCTTT.

Only one count was recorded for this clone. The gene calls are TRBV5-1 and TRBJ1-3; no definite D call. Trimming left V 0 bases short and J 4 bases short, with 8 bases between. The CDR3 is made up of 14 amino acids. Germline V lookup: CDR1 SGHRS, CDR2 YFSETQ. CDR3 DNA: TGCGCCAGCAGCTTGGCTAGGATGGGAAACACCATATATTTT. It specifies CASSLARMGNTIYF.

The rearrangement joins TRBV27 to TRBJ1-6; D unresolved. Germline CDR1 reads MNHEY; CDR2 reads SMNVEV (reference sequence). V lost 2 bases, J lost 0 bases, and 5 bases lay in between. The CDR3 has 15 residues. As DNA, the CDR3 is TGTGCCAGCAGTTTAACGAGCTCCTATAATTCACCCCTCCACTTT. As protein: CASSLTSSYNSPLHF.

The V call is TRBV10-1, the J call TRBJ1-5, with 8 bases matching TRBD1. CDR1 and CDR2 from the germline V gene are WNHNN and SYGVQD (reference sequence). The CDR3 runs 14 residues. The CDR3 sequence: CVAHYRGVDQPQHF. CDR3 nucleotides: TGCGTCGCCCACTACAGGGGGGTTGATCAGCCCCAGCATTTT.

The CDR3, as DNA: TGTGCCACCAGCAGAGACATTCACAGAGAAGCTTTCTTT. Its translation: CATSRDIHREAFF. This chain connects TRBV15 to TRBJ1-1; D is unresolved. Trimming left V 0 bases short and J 8 bases short, with 10 bases between. The germline gives CDR1 LNHNV, CDR2 YYDKDF (reference sequence). This CDR3 has 13 amino acids.

This clone was counted a single time. The chain employs TRBV7-9 and TRBJ1-6; D is unresolved. V lost 2 bases and J 9 bases, leaving 11 bases between the germline ends. This CDR3 region has 14 residues. From germline, CDR1 is SEHNR and CDR2 FQNEAQ (reference sequence). CDR3 amino acids: CASSLLIGGSPLHF. In nucleotides, the CDR3 is TGTGCCAGCAGCTTACTTATCGGAGGTTCACCCCTCCACTTT.

The V call is TRBV4-2, the J call TRBJ1-5; the match to TRBD1 covers 9 bases. The J segment lost 6 bases and the V segment lost 4 bases, leaving 7 bases of the junction unmatched. CDR1 is LGHNA and CDR2 is YNFKEQ in the germline V gene. The CDR3 length is 15 residues. The CDR3 loop is CASSPGDREGQPQHF. CDR3 coding DNA: TGTGCCAGCAGCCCAGGGGACAGGGAAGGTCAGCCCCAGCATTTT.

V is TRBV19 and J is TRBJ2-5, with D unclear. Trimming removed 5 bases from V and 4 bases from J, with 11 bases in between. This CDR3 region has 13 residues. CDR1 is LNHDA and CDR2 is SQIVND in the germline V gene (reference sequence). The CDR3 spells CASSPGHRETQYF. The CDR3 DNA reads as TGTGCCAGTAGTCCGGGTCATCGAGAGACCCAGTACTTC.

The gene calls are TRBV5-1 and TRBJ1-4, with 7 bases identical to TRBD1. Germline V gene lookup returns CDR1 SGHRS and CDR2 YFSETQ. The length of the CDR3 is 13 residues. Germline trimming cut 3 bases from V and 8 bases from J; bases unmatched to any gene: 4. The CDR3 reads CASSWLTGEKLFF. The CDR3, as DNA: TGCGCCAGCAGCTGGTTGACAGGGGAAAAACTGTTTTTT.

This rearrangement joins TRBV2 to TRBJ1-1, with D unresolved. Germline CDR1 SNHLY, CDR2 FYNNEI. This CDR3 comprises 17 residues. V lost 2 bases, J lost 6 bases, and 22 bases lay in between. In DNA, the CDR3 is TGTGCCAGCAGTGAACGATTGCCGAGGGAGGGCGAAGCTGAAGCTTTCTTT. Translating it yields CASSERLPREGEAEAFF.

The chain carries TRBV29-1 and TRBJ2-7; TRBD1 aligns across 9 bases. The V gene end was trimmed by 6 bases and the J gene end by 5 bases; junction bases not matched to a gene: 14. Germline CDR1 is SQVTM and CDR2 is ANQGSEA. The CDR3 has 15 residues. CDR3 bases: TGCAGCGTGGGTGGCGGGACAGGGAGGCTCCACGAGCAGTACTTC. Its translation: CSVGGGTGRLHEQYF.